This T cell receptor (beta chain) derives from a study of blood T cell repertoires in COVID-19. Study summary: The origin of the acute and convalescent COVID-19 samples was the United States, Italy and Spain. T cells, B-cell-depleted T cells, or PBMCs provided the cDNA or gDNA that served as material.

The germline V gene has CDR1 DFQATT and CDR2 SNEGSKA (reference sequence). The CDR3 consists of 18 residues. Trimming took 3 bases from V and 0 from J; bases not matched to a gene: 8. The repertoire was sequenced with immunoSEQ multiplex PCR; TCRdb's copy has only in-frame clones and lacks some. The profile shows approximately 200,000 clones, roughly 84% of them singletons. The sample was peripheral blood. The sequence was obtained from a woman in her forties or fifties with acute or convalescent COVID-19. V usage is TRBV20-1 and J usage is TRBJ2-1, with 13 bases fitting TRBD2. The CDR3 is CSASRLAGGPSSYNEQFF. The CDR3 DNA is TGCAGTGCTAGTCGACTAGCGGGAGGTCCAAGCTCCTACAATGAGCAGTTCTTC.